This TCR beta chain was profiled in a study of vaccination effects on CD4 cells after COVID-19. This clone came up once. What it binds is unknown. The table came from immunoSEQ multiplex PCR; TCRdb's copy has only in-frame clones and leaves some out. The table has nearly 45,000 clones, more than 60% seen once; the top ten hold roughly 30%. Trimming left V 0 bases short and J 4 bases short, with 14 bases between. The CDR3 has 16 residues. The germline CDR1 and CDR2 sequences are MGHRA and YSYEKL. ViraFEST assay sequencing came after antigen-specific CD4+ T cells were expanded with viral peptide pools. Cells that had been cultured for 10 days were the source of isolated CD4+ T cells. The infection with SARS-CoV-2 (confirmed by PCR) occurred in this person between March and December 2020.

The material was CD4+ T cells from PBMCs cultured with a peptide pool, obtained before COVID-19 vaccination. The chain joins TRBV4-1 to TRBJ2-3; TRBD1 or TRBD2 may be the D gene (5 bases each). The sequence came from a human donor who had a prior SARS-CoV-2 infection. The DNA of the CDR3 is TGCGCCAGCAGCCAAGATCCCGGGACCCCGGCAGATACGCAGTATTTT. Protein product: CASSQDPGTPADTQYF.